Listed below are T cell receptor beta chains from one sample, sequenced in a study of T-cell memory formation after mild COVID-19. One entry per CDR3 protein, called by TCRdb with MiXCR from the 5' RACE reads. The table lists about 340,000 distinct CDR3 sequences, around 21% of them singletons, with approximately 12% in the top ten. Specimen: PBMCs or a T cell subset sorted from them (not recorded which). Receptors originate from an adult woman who had mild COVID-19 (a few samples of this study predate the infection). Cell type and time point are not known. CDR3s leave out the opening cysteine and the closing phenylalanine or tryptophan. The D gene is left open where the match is weak.

d_call	cdr3_length	v_call	cdr3_aa
TRBD2	12	TRBV27	ASSFTGGDNEQF
TRBD1	12	TRBV7-2	ASSFHRGNTEAF
.	13	TRBV12-3/TRBV12-4	ASSLGGGYTDTQY
TRBD2	13	TRBV5-4	ASSSLRGDGETQY
.	11	TRBV2	ASTKEYKETQY
TRBD1	11	TRBV2	ASRRTGVQPQH
.	11	TRBV6-5	ASSYLDGYEQY
.	11	TRBV7-9	ASSLGQGSVLT
.	12	TRBV5-1	ASSGGTASYEQY
.	11	TRBV6-5	ASATGGNSPLH
.	10	TRBV5-1	ASSVTLLGEQ
.	11	TRBV7-2	ASRQDLNYGYT
TRBD2	12	TRBV12-3/TRBV12-4	ASKGLAVQETQY
.	16	TRBV7-2	ASSLQGAGSGRTYEQY
.	11	TRBV7-8	ASSFQGYYEQY
.	11	TRBV29-1	SGGHTNTGELF
TRBD1	13	TRBV9	ASSVGTGVSYEQY
.	13	TRBV6-5	ASSYRITRTDTQY
TRBD1	14	TRBV30	AWSSTPGGNTDTQY
.	14	TRBV29-1	SVDEIDGAGTDTQY
.	13	TRBV7-6	ASSRLTGEVETQY
.	13	TRBV6-2/TRBV6-3	ASSLMTSPLGEQY
.	10	TRBV29-1	SVEEGSYEQY
.	13	TRBV4-1	ASSQGTGLYYEQY
TRBD1	13	TRBV6-4	ASSLDRGETGELF
.	12	TRBV11-2	ASNPSGSSYEQY
.	12	TRBV24-1	ATSERTVTDTQY
TRBD1	14	TRBV9	ASSVGGTGSYNEQF
TRBD2	13	TRBV5-8	ASPDRLAGVVEQY
TRBD1	13	TRBV5-1	ASSLAAQGPSEAF
.	13	TRBV5-1	ASSSQGSRTGELF
.	11	TRBV7-7	ASSLSVQETQY
.	12	TRBV20-1	SARGMGSNQPQH
.	16	TRBV9	ASSVEPYISDSTDTQY
.	13	TRBV7-2	ASSLSLGSIHPQY
TRBD1	12	TRBV28	ASSSLGTAYGYT
.	12	TRBV24-1	ATSPESSYNEQF
TRBD2	14	TRBV15	ATSRDRAGALDTQY
.	14	TRBV5-1	ASSLHPGPNTDTQY
TRBD2	13	TRBV18	ASSPWTSGGNEQF
.	13	TRBV15	ATSRDWGYEETQY
.	13	TRBV5-1	ASSPLPASTDTQY
.	10	TRBV4-1	ASSQPVGELF
.	11	TRBV7-9	ASSTQVTYEQY
TRBD1	12	TRBV5-1	ASSLQGASYEQY
.	10	TRBV18	ASSPTQETQY
.	13	TRBV27	ASSLGSRNTGELF
TRBD2	14	TRBV7-2	ASSLAGAGVGNEQF
.	13	TRBV6-1	ASSEQEVSNQPQH
TRBD2	15	TRBV9	ASSPRIGTTNTGELF
.	13	TRBV19	ASTGGHLVSGELF
.	12	TRBV6-1	ASSENVQGTEQF
TRBD1	13	TRBV4-3	ASSPTGQPTDTQY
TRBD1	13	TRBV27	ASSLVQGYDYEQY
.	14	TRBV24-1	ATSDPISGNTGELF